This entry features one TCR beta chain sequence. The antigen is undetermined. The sample originates from a study of T cell responses to AZD1222 COVID-19 vaccine. Overall study: Second-dose timings of about 4 or about 12 weeks were pooled.

Regarding the study as a whole: Elevations in Spike-specific TCR breadth and depth followed administration of two AZD1222 doses. The donor group comprised mostly white British people and more females; the analysis possibly underestimated clonal diversity.

This CDR3 comprises 10 residues. Deletions cut 6 bases from V and 5 bases from J, with 5 bases between. CDR1 is SGHKS, CDR2 YYEKEE, per germline (reference sequence). The table came from immunoSEQ multiplex PCR; TCRdb's copy has only in-frame clones and leaves some out. The repertoire holds about 110,000 clones, with approximately 90% as singletons. This TCR derives from an adult in good health. The material was peripheral blood, obtained on day 0 of AZD1222 vaccination. The chain uses TRBV5-5 and TRBJ1-2; D is ambiguous. The CDR3 DNA reads as TGTGCCAGCATTCTATATGGCTACACCTTC. This sequence encodes CASILYGYTF.